Each of the 19 T cell receptor beta chains below was sequenced from the same sample in a study of shared clonotypes between healthy human individuals. Only in-frame clones appear in the TCRdb table, and some are missing; sequencing was by immunoSEQ multiplex PCR. The sample carries more than 500,000 clones, roughly 95% recorded once. The specimen was naive CD4+ T cells sorted from blood. Subset here: CD45RA+ positively selected. The origin of the receptors is a woman younger than 45 in good health.

The rearrangement uses TRBV4-1 and TRBJ1-5, with D hard to call. This CDR3 spans 16 amino acids. The V gene's germline CDR1 is MGHRA and CDR2 YSYEKL. The ends were cut back, 1 base at V and 5 bases at J, with 15 bases in the middle. The CDR3, as DNA: TGCGCCAGCAGCCAAGTAAACGGCGGGCTCTATCAGCCCCAGCATTTT. This codes for CASSQVNGGLYQPQHF.

The rearrangement joins TRBV7-2 to TRBJ2-7, with D possibly being TRBD1 or TRBD2 (5 bases each). CDR1 is SGHTA and CDR2 is FQGNSA in the germline V gene. Trimming shortened V by 0 bases and J by 4 bases, and 13 bases separated the two germline ends. The CDR3 consists of 15 residues. The CDR3 here is CASSLAFGAQYEQYF. CDR3 nucleotide sequence: TGTGCCAGCAGCTTAGCCTTCGGGGCACAATACGAGCAGTACTTC.

The chain has TRBV29-1 and TRBJ2-1, with 7 nucleotides matching TRBD2. J lost 8 bases, V lost 7 bases, and 11 bases had no gene match. The V gene's germline CDR1 is SQVTM and CDR2 ANQGSEA. This CDR3 has 13 amino acids. CDR3 loop: CSAEGRGGDEQFF. CDR3 in DNA: TGCAGCGCCGAGGGTAGGGGAGGGGATGAGCAGTTCTTC.

The V and J genes are TRBV2 and TRBJ1-5, with D unresolved. The ends were cut back, 2 bases at V and 7 bases at J, with 12 bases in the middle. CDR1 and CDR2 from the germline V gene are SNHLY and FYNNEI. This CDR3 spans 14 amino acids. The CDR3 DNA follows: TGTGCCAGCAGTGAAATGGAGGAAAGGCAGCCCCAGCATTTT. This translates into CASSEMEERQPQHF.

This rearrangement joins TRBV28 to TRBJ2-7; 12 nucleotides align to TRBD2. With V trimmed by 4 bases and J by 3 bases, 4 bases remained unmatched. The germline gives CDR1 MDHEN, CDR2 SYDVKM. The CDR3 consists of 15 residues. CDR3 residues: CASSSPTSGSYEQYF. The CDR3 coding sequence is TGTGCCAGCAGTTCACCGACTAGCGGGAGCTACGAGCAGTACTTC.

This clone was recorded a few times. V is TRBV18 and J is TRBJ1-1; D might be TRBD1 (6 bases). From germline, CDR1 is KGHSH and CDR2 LQKENI. V gave up 2 bases and J gave up 3 bases, with 13 bases separating them. The CDR3 contains 15 residues. CDR3 in DNA: TGTGCCAGCTCACCAGGGGGCGGTTGGTACACTGAAGCTTTCTTT. Its translation is CASSPGGGWYTEAFF.

This chain links TRBV11-2 with TRBJ1-1; tentatively, D is TRBD1 (5 bases). CDR1 is SGHAT, CDR2 FQNNGV, per germline. V lost 1 base, J lost 1 base, and 10 bases lay in between. The CDR3 consists of 15 residues. This CDR3 is CASSLGVGANTEAFF. The CDR3 region has the DNA TGTGCCAGCAGCTTAGGGGTAGGGGCGAACACTGAAGCTTTCTTT.

V and J are TRBV6-5 and TRBJ2-3; the match to TRBD2 covers 8 bases. The V segment lost 7 bases and the J segment 4 bases; nucleotides outside the gene matches: 10. CDR3 size: 15 residues. Germline V gene data show CDR1 as MNHEY and CDR2 as SVGAGI. This CDR3 reads CASTQVAGGADTQYF. The CDR3 coding sequence is TGTGCCAGCACCCAAGTTGCGGGAGGCGCAGATACGCAGTATTTT.

The DNA for the CDR3 is TGCGCCAGCAGCGGTTCAGGGGGCGCGGACGAAAAACTGTTTTTT. Protein sequence: CASSGSGGADEKLFF. This chain links TRBV5-1 with TRBJ1-4; TRBD1 matches at 8 bases. After removal of 4 bases from V and 8 bases from J, the junction contained 10 bases not matched to a gene. CDR1 and CDR2 (germline): SGHRS, YFSETQ. The CDR3 runs 15 residues. The entire variable domain, with the rest obtained from reference TRBV5-1 and TRBJ1-4, is as follows: KAGVTQTPRYLIKTRGQQVTLSCSPISGHRSVSWYQQTPGQGLQFLFEYFSETQRNKGNFPGRFSGRQFSNSRSEMNVSTLELGDSALYLCASSGSGGADEKLFFGSGTQLSVL.

This chain links TRBV18 with TRBJ2-7, with 9 bases that match TRBD1. V was pared by 1 base and J by 5 bases, with 12 bases of the junction left unmatched. Germline CDR1 KGHSH, CDR2 LQKENI. CDR3 length: 17 residues. In nucleotides, the CDR3 is TGTGCCAGCTCACCACGCAACCCGGGACAGGGATCCCACGAGCAGTACTTC. Its protein is CASSPRNPGQGSHEQYF.

This rearrangement joins TRBV28 to TRBJ2-3, with D possibly TRBD2 on 5 matching bases. Per the germline V gene, CDR1 is MDHEN and CDR2 is SYDVKM. Trimming took off 3 bases at V and 8 bases at J, with 9 bases between the two ends. CDR3 length: 12 amino acids. CDR3 coding DNA: TGTGCCAGCAGTTTTCTAAGCGGTACGCAGTATTTT. Translation gives CASSFLSGTQYF.

This clone was detected only once. This rearrangement joins TRBV5-4 to TRBJ2-5, with D perhaps TRBD1 or TRBD2 (5 bases each). CDR3 length: 16 amino acids. V gave up 4 bases and J gave up 1 base, with 17 bases separating them. The germline gives CDR1 SGHNT, CDR2 YYREEE (reference sequence). CDR3 amino acids: CASSQRGRVLQETQYF. In DNA form, the CDR3 reads TGTGCCAGCAGCCAACGGGGCCGGGTCCTCCAAGAGACCCAGTACTTC.

V gene TRBV10-2 combines with J gene TRBJ1-1; the D gene is possibly TRBD1 (5 bases). Germline V gene lookup returns CDR1 WSHSY and CDR2 SAAADI. This CDR3 is built from 13 residues. Trimming removed 5 bases from V and 1 base from J, with 8 bases in between. The DNA of the CDR3 is TGCGCCAGCAGTCAAACAGGGAACACTGAAGCTTTCTTT. Protein sequence: CASSQTGNTEAFF.

V gene TRBV6-1 combines with J gene TRBJ1-5; D gene uncertain. Per the germline V gene, CDR1 is MNHNS and CDR2 is SASEGT. There are 12 residues in the CDR3. Trimming took off 6 bases at V and 3 bases at J, with 6 bases between the two ends. In nucleotides, the CDR3 is TGTGCCAGCAGCCCGGACAATCAGCCCCAGCATTTT. It is translated as CASSPDNQPQHF.

The V gene is TRBV29-1, the J gene TRBJ1-5; 10 positions match TRBD1. This CDR3 is built from 15 residues. CDR1 and CDR2 from the germline V gene are SQVTM and ANQGSEA. V dropped 7 bases and J dropped 3; count of bases not matched to a gene: 9. The CDR3 DNA sequence: TGCAGCGCCCTGGGGGGGACAGGGGTCAATCAGCCCCAGCATTTT. Amino acid sequence: CSALGGTGVNQPQHF.

The chain couples TRBV18 to TRBJ2-7; D not resolved. The CDR3 runs to 15 residues. Per germline, CDR1 KGHSH and CDR2 LQKENI. V lost 4 bases, J lost 3 bases, and 16 bases lay in between. CDR3 sequence (DNA): TGTGCCAGCTCACTCGTGGCAGAACCAATCTACGAGCAGTACTTC. The encoded protein is CASSLVAEPIYEQYF.

Of note for this clone: This same CDR3 is encoded by further DNA sequences in the sample. This chain's CDR3 is CASSLGRNTEAFF. The CDR3 nucleotides read TGTGCCAGCAGTCTCGGCAGGAACACTGAAGCTTTCTTT. This chain uses TRBV27 with TRBJ1-1; the D is unclear. The CDR3 is 13 residues long. Trimming stripped 5 bases from V and 1 base from J, with 8 bases between. Germline V gene lookup returns CDR1 MNHEY and CDR2 SMNVEV (reference sequence).

The rearrangement links TRBV10-1 to TRBJ2-1; D is perhaps TRBD2 (6 bases). The CDR3 has 15 amino acids. V was cut by 0 bases and J by 2 bases, with 8 bases left in between. Per the germline V gene, CDR1 is WNHNN and CDR2 is SYGVQD (reference sequence). CDR3 amino acids: CASSESSGPYNEQFF. CDR3 bases: TGCGCCAGCAGTGAGTCTAGCGGCCCCTACAATGAGCAGTTCTTC.

This sequence joins TRBV5-1 and TRBJ1-6; maybe TRBD1 (5 bases). The germline gives CDR1 SGHRS, CDR2 YFSETQ. The CDR3 covers 15 residues. Trimming took off 4 bases at V and 8 bases at J, with 16 bases between the two ends. The CDR3 protein is CASSPVWGSDSPLHF. The CDR3 DNA sequence: TGCGCCAGCAGCCCCGTGTGGGGGAGCGATTCACCCCTCCACTTT.